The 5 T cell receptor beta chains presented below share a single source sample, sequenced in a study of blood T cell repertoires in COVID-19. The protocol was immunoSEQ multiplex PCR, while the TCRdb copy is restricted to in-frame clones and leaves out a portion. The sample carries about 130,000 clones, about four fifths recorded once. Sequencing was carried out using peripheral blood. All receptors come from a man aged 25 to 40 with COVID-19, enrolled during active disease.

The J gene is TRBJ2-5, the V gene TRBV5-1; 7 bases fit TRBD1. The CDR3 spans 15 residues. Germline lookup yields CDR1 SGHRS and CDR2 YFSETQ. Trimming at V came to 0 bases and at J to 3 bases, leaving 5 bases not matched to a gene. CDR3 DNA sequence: TGCGCCAGCAGCTTGGCCGGGACAGAAAAAGAGACCCAGTACTTC. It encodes CASSLAGTEKETQYF.

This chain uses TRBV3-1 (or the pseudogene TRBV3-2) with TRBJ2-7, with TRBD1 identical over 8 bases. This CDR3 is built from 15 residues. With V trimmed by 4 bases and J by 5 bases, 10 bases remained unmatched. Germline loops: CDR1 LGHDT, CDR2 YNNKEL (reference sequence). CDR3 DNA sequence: TGTGCCAGCAGCCCTGTCTGGGACAGGACCCACGAGCAGTACTTC. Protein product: CASSPVWDRTHEQYF.

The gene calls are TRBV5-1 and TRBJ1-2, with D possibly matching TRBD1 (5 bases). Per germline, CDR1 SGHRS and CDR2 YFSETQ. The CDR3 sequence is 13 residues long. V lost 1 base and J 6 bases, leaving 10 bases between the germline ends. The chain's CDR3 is CASSLSRDDGYTF. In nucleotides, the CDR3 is TGCGCCAGCAGCTTGAGCAGGGATGATGGCTACACCTTC.

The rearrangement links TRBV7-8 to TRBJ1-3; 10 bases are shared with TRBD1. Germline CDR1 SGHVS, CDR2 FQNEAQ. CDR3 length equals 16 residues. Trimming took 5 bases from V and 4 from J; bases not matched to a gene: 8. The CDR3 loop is CASSLRGTGEGNTIYF. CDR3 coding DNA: TGTGCCAGCAGCCTACGGGGGACAGGGGAGGGAAACACCATATATTTT.

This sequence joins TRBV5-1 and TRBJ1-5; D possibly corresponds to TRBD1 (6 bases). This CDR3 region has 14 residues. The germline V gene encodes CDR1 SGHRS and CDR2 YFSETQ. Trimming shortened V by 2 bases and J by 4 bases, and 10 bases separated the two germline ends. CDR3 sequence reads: CASSLQGLNQPQHF. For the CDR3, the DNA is TGCGCCAGCAGCTTACAGGGATTAAATCAGCCCCAGCATTTT.